This TCR beta chain was recovered during a study of blood T cell repertoires in COVID-19. Trimming removed 6 bases from V and 4 bases from J; junction bases left unmatched: 6. The CDR3 runs 13 residues. Germline CDR1 SQVTM, CDR2 ANQGSEA. Individuals drawn from 24 US areas were about 18 to 95 years old. Cohorts were assigned according to the clinical history that participants reported. All exposed participants met a person with COVID-19 within 2 weeks before entering the study. The repertoire was sequenced with immunoSEQ multiplex PCR; TCRdb's copy has only in-frame clones and lacks some. The sample records 150,000 or so clones, 87% being singletons.

This sequence joins TRBV29-1 and TRBJ1-1; 9 bases are a match to TRBD1. Material: PBMCs or T cells enriched from blood (not recorded which). The sequence was collected from a woman between 35 and 50 years old who had been exposed to COVID-19. The DNA of the CDR3 is TGCAGCGTCCTACAGGGGGCGAGCACTGAAGCTTTCTTT. Amino acid sequence: CSVLQGASTEAFF.